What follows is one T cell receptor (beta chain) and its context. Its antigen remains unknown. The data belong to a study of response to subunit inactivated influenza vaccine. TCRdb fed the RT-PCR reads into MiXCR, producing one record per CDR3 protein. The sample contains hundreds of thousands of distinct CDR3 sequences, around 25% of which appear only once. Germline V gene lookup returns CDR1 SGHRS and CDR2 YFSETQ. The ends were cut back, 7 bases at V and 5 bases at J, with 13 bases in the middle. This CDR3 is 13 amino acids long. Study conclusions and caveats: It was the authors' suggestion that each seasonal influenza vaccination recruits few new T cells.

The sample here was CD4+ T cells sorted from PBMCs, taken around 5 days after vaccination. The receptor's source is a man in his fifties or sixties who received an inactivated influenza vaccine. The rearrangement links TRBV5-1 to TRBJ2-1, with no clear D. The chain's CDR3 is CASRPAANNEQFF. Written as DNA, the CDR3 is TGCGCCAGCCGCCCGGCGGCGAACAATGAGCAGTTCTTC.